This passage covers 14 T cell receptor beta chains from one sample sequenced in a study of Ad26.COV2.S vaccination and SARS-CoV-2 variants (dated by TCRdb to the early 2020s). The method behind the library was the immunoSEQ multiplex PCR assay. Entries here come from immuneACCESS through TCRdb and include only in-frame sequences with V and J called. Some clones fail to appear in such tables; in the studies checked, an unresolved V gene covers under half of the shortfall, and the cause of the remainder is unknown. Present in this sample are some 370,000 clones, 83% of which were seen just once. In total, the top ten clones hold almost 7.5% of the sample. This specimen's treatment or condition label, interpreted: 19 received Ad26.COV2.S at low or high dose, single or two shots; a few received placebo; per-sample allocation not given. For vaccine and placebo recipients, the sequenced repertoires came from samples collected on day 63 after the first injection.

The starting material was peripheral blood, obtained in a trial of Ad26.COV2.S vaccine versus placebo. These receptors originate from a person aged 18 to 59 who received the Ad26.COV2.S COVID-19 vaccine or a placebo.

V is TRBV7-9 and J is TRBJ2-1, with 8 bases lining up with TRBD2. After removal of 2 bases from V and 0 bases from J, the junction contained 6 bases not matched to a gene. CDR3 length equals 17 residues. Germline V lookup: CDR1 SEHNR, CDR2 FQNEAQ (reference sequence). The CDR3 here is CASSLHTGTSSYNEQFF. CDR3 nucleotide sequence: TGTGCCAGCAGCTTACACACCGGGACTAGCTCCTACAATGAGCAGTTCTTC.

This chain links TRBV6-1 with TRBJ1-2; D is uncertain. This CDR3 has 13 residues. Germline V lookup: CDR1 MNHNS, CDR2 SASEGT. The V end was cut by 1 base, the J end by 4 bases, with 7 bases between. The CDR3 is CASSEGLIYGYTF. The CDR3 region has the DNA TGTGCCAGCAGTGAAGGCCTGATCTATGGCTACACCTTC.

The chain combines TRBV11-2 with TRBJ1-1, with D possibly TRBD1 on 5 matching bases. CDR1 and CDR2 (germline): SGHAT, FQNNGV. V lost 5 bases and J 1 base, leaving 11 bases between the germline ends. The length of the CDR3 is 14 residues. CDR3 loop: CASSRNGGNTEAFF. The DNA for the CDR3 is TGTGCCAGCAGCCGGAATGGGGGGAACACTGAAGCTTTCTTT.

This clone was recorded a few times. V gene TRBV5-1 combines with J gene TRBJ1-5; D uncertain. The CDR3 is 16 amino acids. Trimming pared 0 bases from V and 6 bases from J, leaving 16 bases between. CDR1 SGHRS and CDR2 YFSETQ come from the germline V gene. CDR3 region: CASSLGAYSIGQPQHF. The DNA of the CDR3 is TGCGCCAGCAGCTTGGGGGCATATTCAATCGGTCAGCCCCAGCATTTT.

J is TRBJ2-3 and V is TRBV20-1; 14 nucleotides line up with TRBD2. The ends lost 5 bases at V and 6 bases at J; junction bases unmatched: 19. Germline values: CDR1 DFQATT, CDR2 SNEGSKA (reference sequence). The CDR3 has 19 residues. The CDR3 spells CSACGGTSGRGGFEDTQYF. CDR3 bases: TGCAGTGCTTGTGGGGGGACTAGCGGGAGAGGAGGTTTTGAGGATACGCAGTATTTT.

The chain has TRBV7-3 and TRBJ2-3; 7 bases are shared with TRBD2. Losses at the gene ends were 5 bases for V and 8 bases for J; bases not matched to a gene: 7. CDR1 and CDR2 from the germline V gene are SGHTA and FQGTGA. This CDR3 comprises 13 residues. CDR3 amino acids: CASSPYSSGTQYF. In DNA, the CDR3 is TGTGCCAGCAGCCCCTATTCTAGCGGTACGCAGTATTTT.

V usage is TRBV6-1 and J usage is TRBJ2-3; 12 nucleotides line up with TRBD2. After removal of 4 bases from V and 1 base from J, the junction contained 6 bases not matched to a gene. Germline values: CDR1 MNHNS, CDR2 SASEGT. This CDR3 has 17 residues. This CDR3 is CASSGGLAGVRTDTQYF. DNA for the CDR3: TGTGCCAGCAGTGGGGGACTAGCGGGTGTTCGCACAGATACGCAGTATTTT.

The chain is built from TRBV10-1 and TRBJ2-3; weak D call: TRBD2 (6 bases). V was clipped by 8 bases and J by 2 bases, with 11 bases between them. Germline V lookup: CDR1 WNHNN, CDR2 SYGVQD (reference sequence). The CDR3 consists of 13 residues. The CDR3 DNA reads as TGCGCCAGCCGAAGGGACTCCACAGATACGCAGTATTTT. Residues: CASRRDSTDTQYF.

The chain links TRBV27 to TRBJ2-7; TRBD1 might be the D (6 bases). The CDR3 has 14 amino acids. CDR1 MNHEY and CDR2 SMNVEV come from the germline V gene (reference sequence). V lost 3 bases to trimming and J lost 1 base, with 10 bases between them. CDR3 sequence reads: CASSFRGISYEQYF. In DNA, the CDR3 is TGTGCCAGCAGTTTTAGGGGGATTTCCTACGAGCAGTACTTC.

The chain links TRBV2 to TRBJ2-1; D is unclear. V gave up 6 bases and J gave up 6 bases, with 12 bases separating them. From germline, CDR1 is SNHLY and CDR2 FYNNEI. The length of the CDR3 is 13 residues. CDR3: CASRDGYSNEQFF. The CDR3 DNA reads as TGTGCCAGCAGGGACGGGTACTCCAATGAGCAGTTCTTC.

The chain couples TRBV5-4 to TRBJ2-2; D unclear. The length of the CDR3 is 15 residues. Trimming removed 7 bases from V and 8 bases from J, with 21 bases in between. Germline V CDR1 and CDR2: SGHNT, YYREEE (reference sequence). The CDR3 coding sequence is TGTGCCAGCCACCCCCACCCAGAGACCTTTGGGGAGCTGTTTTTT. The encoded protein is CASHPHPETFGELFF.

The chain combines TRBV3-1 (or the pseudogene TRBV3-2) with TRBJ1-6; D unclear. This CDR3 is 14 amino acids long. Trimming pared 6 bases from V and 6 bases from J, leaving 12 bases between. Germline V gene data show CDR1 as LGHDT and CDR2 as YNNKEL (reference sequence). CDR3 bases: TGTGCCAGCAGACGATCGGGAGCTAATTCACCCCTCCACTTT. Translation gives CASRRSGANSPLHF.

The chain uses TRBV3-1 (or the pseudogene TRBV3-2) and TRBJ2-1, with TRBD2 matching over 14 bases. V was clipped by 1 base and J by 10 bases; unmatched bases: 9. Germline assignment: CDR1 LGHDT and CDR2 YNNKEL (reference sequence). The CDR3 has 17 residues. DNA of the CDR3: TGTGCCAGCAGCCAAGCACTTGGGACTAGCGGGGGAGGGGAGCAGTTCTTC. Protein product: CASSQALGTSGGGEQFF.

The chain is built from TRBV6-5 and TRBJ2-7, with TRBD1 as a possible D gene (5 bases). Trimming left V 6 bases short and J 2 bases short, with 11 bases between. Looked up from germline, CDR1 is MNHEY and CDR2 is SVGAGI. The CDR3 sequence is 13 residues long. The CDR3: CASSYSDTYEQYF. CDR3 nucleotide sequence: TGTGCCAGCAGCTATTCGGACACCTACGAGCAGTACTTC.